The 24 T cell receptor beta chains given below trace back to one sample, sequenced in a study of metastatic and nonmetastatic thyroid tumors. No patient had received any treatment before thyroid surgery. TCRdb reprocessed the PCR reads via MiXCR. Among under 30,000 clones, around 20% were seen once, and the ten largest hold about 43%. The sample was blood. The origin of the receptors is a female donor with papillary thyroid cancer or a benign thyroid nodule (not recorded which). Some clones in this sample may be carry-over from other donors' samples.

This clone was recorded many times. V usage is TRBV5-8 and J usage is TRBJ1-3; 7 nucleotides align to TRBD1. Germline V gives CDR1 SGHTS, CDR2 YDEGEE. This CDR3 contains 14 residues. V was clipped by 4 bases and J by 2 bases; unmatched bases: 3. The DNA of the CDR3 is TGTGCCAGCAGCCGACAGGGTACTGGAAACACCATATATTTT. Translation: CASSRQGTGNTIYF.

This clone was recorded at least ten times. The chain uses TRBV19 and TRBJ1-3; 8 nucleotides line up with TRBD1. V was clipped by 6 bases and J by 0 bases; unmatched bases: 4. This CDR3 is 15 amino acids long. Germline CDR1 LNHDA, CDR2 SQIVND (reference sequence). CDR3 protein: CASSRQGSSGNTIYF. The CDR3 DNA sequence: TGTGCCAGTAGCAGACAGGGGAGCTCTGGAAACACCATATATTTT.

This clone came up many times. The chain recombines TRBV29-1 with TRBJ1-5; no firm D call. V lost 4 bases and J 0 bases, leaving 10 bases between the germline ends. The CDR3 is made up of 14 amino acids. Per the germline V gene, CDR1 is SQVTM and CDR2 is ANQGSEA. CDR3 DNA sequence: TGCAGCGTTGTTTGGGTCGATAGCAATCAGCCCCAGCATTTT. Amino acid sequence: CSVVWVDSNQPQHF.

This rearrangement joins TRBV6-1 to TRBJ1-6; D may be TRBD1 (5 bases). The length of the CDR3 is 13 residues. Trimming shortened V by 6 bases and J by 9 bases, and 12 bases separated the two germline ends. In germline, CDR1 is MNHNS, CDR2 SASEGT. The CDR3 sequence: CASSQDIASPLHF. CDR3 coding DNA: TGTGCCAGCAGCCAGGACATTGCTTCACCCCTCCACTTT.

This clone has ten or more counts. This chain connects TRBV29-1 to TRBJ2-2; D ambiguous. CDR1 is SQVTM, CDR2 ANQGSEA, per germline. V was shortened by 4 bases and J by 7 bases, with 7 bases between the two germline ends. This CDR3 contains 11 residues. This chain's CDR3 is CSVGIVGELFF. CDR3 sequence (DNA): TGCAGCGTTGGAATTGTCGGGGAGCTGTTTTTT.

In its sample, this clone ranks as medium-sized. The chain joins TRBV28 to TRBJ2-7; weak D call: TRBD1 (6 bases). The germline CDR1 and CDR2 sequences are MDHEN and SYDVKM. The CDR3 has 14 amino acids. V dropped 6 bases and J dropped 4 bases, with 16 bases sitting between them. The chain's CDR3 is CASSLLGALYEQYF. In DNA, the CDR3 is TGTGCCAGCAGCCTCTTGGGGGCGCTTTACGAGCAGTACTTC.

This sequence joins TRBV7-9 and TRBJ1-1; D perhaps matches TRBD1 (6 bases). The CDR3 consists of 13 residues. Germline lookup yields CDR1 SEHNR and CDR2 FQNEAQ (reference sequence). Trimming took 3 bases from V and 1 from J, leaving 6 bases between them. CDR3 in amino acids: CASSFRGNTEAFF. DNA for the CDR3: TGTGCCAGCAGCTTCAGGGGGAACACTGAAGCTTTCTTT.

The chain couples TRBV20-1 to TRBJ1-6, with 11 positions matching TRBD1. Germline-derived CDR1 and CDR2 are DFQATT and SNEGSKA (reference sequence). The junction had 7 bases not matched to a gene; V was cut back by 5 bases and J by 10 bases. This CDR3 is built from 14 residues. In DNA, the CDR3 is TGCAGTGCTCTCGGACAGGGGGCGAACTCACCCCTCCACTTT. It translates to CSALGQGANSPLHF.

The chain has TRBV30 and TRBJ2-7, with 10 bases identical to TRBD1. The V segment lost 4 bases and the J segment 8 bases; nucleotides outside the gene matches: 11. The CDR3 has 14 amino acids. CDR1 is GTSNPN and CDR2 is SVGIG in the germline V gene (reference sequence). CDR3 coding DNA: TGTGCCTGGACTCGACAGGGGGCGGAAGCACAGCAGTACTTC. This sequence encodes CAWTRQGAEAQQYF.

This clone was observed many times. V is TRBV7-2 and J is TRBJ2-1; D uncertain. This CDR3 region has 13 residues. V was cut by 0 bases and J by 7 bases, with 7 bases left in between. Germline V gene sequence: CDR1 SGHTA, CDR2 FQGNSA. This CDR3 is CASSLATSNEQFF. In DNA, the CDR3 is TGTGCCAGCAGCTTAGCCACGTCGAATGAGCAGTTCTTC.

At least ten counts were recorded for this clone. CDR3: CASSPVGRPDSGNTIYF. CDR3 coding DNA: TGTGCCAGCAGCCCGGTGGGACGGCCGGACTCTGGAAACACCATATATTTT. The chain carries TRBV11-1 and TRBJ1-3, with D maybe TRBD1 (5 bases). The CDR3 totals 17 residues. The germline gives CDR1 SGHAT, CDR2 FQDESV (reference sequence). V shed 5 bases and J shed 0 bases, with 17 bases lying between them.

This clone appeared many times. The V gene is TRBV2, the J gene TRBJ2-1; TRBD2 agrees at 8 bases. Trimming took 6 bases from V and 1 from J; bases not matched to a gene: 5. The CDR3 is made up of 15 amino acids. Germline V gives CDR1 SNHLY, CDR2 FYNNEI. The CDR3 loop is CASRASGRSYNEQFF. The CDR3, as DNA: TGTGCCAGCAGGGCAAGCGGGAGATCCTACAATGAGCAGTTCTTC.

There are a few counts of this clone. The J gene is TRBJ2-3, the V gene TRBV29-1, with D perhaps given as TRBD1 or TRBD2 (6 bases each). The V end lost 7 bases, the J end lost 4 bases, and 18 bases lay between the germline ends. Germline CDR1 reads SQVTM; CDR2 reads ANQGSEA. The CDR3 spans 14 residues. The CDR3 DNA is TGCAGCGGAGGAGGGGGTTCAGGGGCAGATACGCAGTATTTT. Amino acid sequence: CSGGGGSGADTQYF.

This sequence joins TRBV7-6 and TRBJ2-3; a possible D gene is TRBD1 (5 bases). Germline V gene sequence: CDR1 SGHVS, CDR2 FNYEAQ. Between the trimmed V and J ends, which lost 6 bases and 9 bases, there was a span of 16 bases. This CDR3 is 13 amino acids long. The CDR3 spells CASSSSTQGTQYF. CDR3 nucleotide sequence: TGTGCCAGCAGTTCCAGTACCCAGGGAACGCAGTATTTT. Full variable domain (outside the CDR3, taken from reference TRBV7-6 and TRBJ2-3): GAGVSQSPRYKVTKRGQDVALRCDPISGHVSLYWYRQALGQGPEFLTYFNYEAQQDKSGLPNDRFSAERPEGSISTLTIQRTEQRDSAMYRCASSSSTQGTQYFGPGTRLTVL.

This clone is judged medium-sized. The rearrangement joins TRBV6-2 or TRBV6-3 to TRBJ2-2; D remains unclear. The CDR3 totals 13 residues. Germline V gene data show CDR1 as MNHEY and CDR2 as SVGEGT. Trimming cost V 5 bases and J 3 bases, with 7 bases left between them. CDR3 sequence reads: CASSLSHTGELFF. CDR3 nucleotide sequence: TGTGCCAGCAGTCTTAGCCACACCGGGGAGCTGTTTTTT.

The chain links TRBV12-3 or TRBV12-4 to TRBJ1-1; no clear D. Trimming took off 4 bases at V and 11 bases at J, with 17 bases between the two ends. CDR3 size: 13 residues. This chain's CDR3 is CASSSRASSRAFF. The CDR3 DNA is TGTGCCAGCAGTTCACGGGCCTCCTCGCGGGCTTTCTTT.

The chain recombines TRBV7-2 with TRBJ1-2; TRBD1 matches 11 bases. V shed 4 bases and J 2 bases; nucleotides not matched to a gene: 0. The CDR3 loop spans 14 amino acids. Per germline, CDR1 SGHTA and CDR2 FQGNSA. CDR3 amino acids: CASSWDRGNYGYTF. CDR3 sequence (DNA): TGTGCCAGCAGCTGGGACAGGGGGAACTATGGCTACACCTTC.

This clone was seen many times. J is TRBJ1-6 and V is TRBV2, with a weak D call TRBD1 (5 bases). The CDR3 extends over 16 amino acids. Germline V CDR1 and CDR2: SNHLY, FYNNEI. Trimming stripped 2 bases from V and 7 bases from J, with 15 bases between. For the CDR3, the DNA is TGTGCCAGCAGTGAAAGGAGTGCAGGGTGGAATTCACCCCTCCACTTT. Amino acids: CASSERSAGWNSPLHF.

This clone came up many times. The chain's CDR3 is CASSQTRGAAGELFF. The CDR3 DNA reads as TGCGCCAGCAGCCAAACCAGGGGAGCAGCCGGGGAGCTGTTTTTT. V usage is TRBV4-1 and J usage is TRBJ2-2; TRBD1 is a possible D gene (6 bases). Trimming cost V 2 bases and J 6 bases, with 13 bases left between them. Germline CDR1 MGHRA, CDR2 YSYEKL. The CDR3 sequence is 15 residues long.

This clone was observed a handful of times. The CDR3 protein is CASSELGTEGYTF. Here the CDR3 DNA reads TGCGCCAGCAGTGAGCTCGGGACAGAGGGCTACACCTTC. The J gene is TRBJ1-2, the V gene TRBV10-2, with 7 bases fitting TRBD1. Trimming removed 2 bases from V and 8 bases from J; junction bases left unmatched: 5. CDR1 is WSHSY, CDR2 SAAADI, per germline. The CDR3 extends over 13 amino acids.

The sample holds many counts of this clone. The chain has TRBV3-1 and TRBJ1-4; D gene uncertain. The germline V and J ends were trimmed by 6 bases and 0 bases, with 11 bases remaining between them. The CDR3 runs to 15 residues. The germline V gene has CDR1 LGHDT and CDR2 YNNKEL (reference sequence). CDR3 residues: CASRDHGSTNEKLFF. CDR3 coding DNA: TGTGCCAGCAGGGACCATGGGTCAACTAATGAAAAACTGTTTTTT.

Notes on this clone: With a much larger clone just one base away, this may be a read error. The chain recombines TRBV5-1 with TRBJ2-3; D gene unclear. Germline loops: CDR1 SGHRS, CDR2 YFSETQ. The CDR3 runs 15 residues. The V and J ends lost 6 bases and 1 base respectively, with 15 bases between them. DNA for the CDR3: TGCGCCAGCATCTCACAAGCCATGGGCACAGATACGCAGTATTTT. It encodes CASISQAMGTDTQYF.

This CDR3 reads CASSLDLVGTGELFF. The CDR3 bases are TGTGCCAGCAGCTTAGATCTAGTTGGGACCGGGGAGCTGTTTTTT. The chain recombines TRBV11-2 with TRBJ2-2; D unresolved. The V gene's germline CDR1 is SGHAT and CDR2 FQNNGV. This CDR3 region has 15 residues. The V end lost 0 bases, the J end lost 5 bases, and 10 bases lay between the germline ends.

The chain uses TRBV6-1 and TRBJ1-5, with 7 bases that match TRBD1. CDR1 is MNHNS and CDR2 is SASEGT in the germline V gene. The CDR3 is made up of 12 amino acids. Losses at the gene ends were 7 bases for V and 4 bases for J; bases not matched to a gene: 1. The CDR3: CASTTGNQPQHF. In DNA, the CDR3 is TGTGCCAGCACGACAGGGAATCAGCCCCAGCATTTT.